The sequence of this T cell receptor beta chain was determined in a study of blood T cell repertoires in COVID-19. Study context: COVID-19 samples collected from the United States, Italy and Spain covered acute and convalescent phases.

TCRdb's copy holds only in-frame clones and misses some; the assay was immunoSEQ multiplex PCR. The table includes about 230,000 clones, about 84% detected once. Germline CDR1 and CDR2: GTSNPN and SVGIG (reference sequence). The CDR3 loop spans 13 amino acids. Trimming stripped 3 bases from V and 4 bases from J, with 12 bases between. The chain links TRBV30 to TRBJ1-1; D ambiguous. Specimen: PBMCs or T cells enriched from blood (not recorded which). This receptor was obtained from a man aged 55-75 years who had recovered from COVID-19. The CDR3 DNA follows: TGTGCCTGGAGGGGTGTAGGGAGCACTGAAGCTTTCTTT. Its translation is CAWRGVGSTEAFF.